The 10 T cell receptor beta chains given below trace back to one sample, sequenced in a study of preoperative IRX-2 immunotherapy in early breast cancer. Noted treatment: preoperative locoregional IRX-2 cytokine immunotherapy. Repertoires were generated with immunoSEQ multiplex PCR, while TCRdb's copy carries only in-frame clones and drops some. The sample holds roughly 57,000 clones, 94% seen once. Sampling took place from a patient treated with IRX-2 immunotherapy. The receptors originated from a human donor with breast cancer.

In its sample, this clone was seen once. The V gene is TRBV7-2, the J gene TRBJ2-7; TRBD2 agrees at 11 bases. Germline CDR1 is SGHTA and CDR2 is FQGNSA. The CDR3 contains 16 residues. Unmatched junction bases numbered 7, after V lost 4 bases and J lost 2 bases. The CDR3 region is CASSYWLAGGAYEQYF. In DNA, the CDR3 is TGTGCCAGCAGCTACTGGCTAGCGGGGGGTGCCTACGAGCAGTACTTC.

The chain uses TRBV11-2 and TRBJ2-3; unclear D gene. This CDR3 has 14 amino acids. Germline assignment: CDR1 SGHAT and CDR2 FQNNGV. V gave up 3 bases and J gave up 6 bases, with 13 bases separating them. The CDR3 spells CASSFGVDGDTQYF. As DNA, the CDR3 is TGTGCCAGCAGCTTCGGCGTGGACGGGGATACGCAGTATTTT.

The gene calls are TRBV5-5 and TRBJ1-1; 8 nucleotides align to TRBD1. The CDR3 spans 17 residues. CDR1 and CDR2 from the germline V gene are SGHKS and YYEKEE (reference sequence). After removal of 7 bases from V and 3 bases from J, the junction contained 17 bases not matched to a gene. The DNA of the CDR3 is TGTGCCAGCTACTTAACGCCGGGACAGGTAATACACACTGAAGCTTTCTTT. Translated: CASYLTPGQVIHTEAFF.

The CDR3 DNA reads TGTGCCAGCAGCTTAGGGCGGGCTGAGCAGTACTTC. It specifies CASSLGRAEQYF. The chain employs TRBV11-3 and TRBJ2-7; maybe TRBD2 (5 bases). The V gene lost 1 base and the J gene lost 7 bases, with 8 bases spanning the gap. The CDR3 loop spans 12 amino acids. Germline CDR1 SGHNT, CDR2 YENEEA.

The chain combines TRBV10-3 with TRBJ2-1; 7 nucleotides line up with TRBD2. Trimming took 8 bases from V and 7 from J; bases not matched to a gene: 11. Germline CDR1 and CDR2: ENHRY and SYGVKD. This CDR3 has 14 residues. The CDR3 is CAISIGGSENEQFF. The CDR3 DNA follows: TGTGCCATCTCCATCGGGGGGAGTGAGAATGAGCAGTTCTTC.

This chain uses TRBV2 with TRBJ1-4; 8 bases agree with TRBD1. CDR1 is SNHLY and CDR2 is FYNNEI in the germline V gene. The CDR3 contains 14 residues. Trimming cost V 6 bases and J 4 bases; bases outside gene matches: 4. The CDR3 nucleotides read TGTGCCAGCAGCCAACAGGGGGGTAATGAAAAACTGTTTTTT. Translating gives CASSQQGGNEKLFF.

The genes are TRBV7-2 and TRBJ2-7; TRBD2 matches at 13 bases. Trimming took 0 bases from V and 0 from J; bases not matched to a gene: 5. The V gene's germline CDR1 is SGHTA and CDR2 FQGNSA. The CDR3 totals 18 residues. The CDR3 protein is CASSLATSGRSVSYEQYF. As DNA, the CDR3 is TGTGCCAGCAGCTTAGCGACTAGCGGGAGGTCCGTCTCCTACGAGCAGTACTTC.

The CDR3 coding sequence is TGTGCCAGCAGCCGTCCTATGACAAGTTATGGCTACACCTTC. Its protein product is CASSRPMTSYGYTF. The chain joins TRBV5-4 to TRBJ1-2, with unresolved D. Trimming removed 4 bases from V and 5 bases from J, with 15 bases in between. Looked up from germline, CDR1 is SGHNT and CDR2 is YYREEE (reference sequence). The CDR3 consists of 14 residues.

The V call is TRBV5-1, the J call TRBJ2-7; D possibly corresponds to TRBD1 (6 bases). This CDR3 spans 16 amino acids. V was trimmed by 4 bases and J by 2 bases, leaving 19 bases between them. The germline gives CDR1 SGHRS, CDR2 YFSETQ. The CDR3 loop is CASSKVVGGGPYEQYF. CDR3 nucleotide sequence: TGCGCCAGCAGCAAGGTGGTTGGGGGCGGTCCCTACGAGCAGTACTTC.

This sequence joins TRBV18 and TRBJ1-1; TRBD1 aligns across 9 bases. The CDR3 runs to 13 residues. Germline CDR1 and CDR2: KGHSH and LQKENI. V was pared by 8 bases and J by 4 bases, with 5 bases of the junction left unmatched. The CDR3 reads CASGRQGGTEAFF. The CDR3 region has the DNA TGTGCCAGCGGTAGACAGGGGGGCACTGAAGCTTTCTTT.